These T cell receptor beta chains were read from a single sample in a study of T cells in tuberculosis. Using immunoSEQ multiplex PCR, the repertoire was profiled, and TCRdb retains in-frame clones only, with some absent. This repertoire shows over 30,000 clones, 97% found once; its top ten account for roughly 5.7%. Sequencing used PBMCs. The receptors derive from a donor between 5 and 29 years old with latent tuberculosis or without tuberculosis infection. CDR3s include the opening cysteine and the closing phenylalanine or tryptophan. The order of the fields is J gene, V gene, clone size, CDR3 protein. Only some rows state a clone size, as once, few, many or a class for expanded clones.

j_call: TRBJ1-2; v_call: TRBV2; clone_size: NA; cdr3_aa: CASNNPGEGQRYTF
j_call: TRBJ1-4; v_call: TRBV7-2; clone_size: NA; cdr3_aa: CASSPSTLVGRSNEKLFF
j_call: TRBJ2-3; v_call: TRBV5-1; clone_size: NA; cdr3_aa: CASSAADTQYF
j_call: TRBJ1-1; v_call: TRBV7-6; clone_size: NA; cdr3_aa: CASRLGDRLNTEAFF
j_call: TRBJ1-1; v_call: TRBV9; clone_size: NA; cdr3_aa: CASSPQGMNTEAFF
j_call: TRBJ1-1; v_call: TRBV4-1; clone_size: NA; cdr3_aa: CASSQVPGQGATEAFF
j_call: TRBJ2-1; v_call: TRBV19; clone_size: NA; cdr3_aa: CASSSVAGKPYNEQFF
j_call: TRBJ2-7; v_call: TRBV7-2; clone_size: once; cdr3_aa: CASSSTGTASYEQYF
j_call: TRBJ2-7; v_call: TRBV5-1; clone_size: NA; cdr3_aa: CASSLDKRQGYGEQYF
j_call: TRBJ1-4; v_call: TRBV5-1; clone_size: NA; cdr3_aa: CASSFSPTSATNEKLFF
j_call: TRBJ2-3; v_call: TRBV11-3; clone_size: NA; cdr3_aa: CASSPRGGVADTQYF
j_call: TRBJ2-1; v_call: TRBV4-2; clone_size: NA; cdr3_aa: CASSQDRSNEQFF
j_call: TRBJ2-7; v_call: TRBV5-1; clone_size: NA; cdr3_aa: CASSFEAGGHKEQYF
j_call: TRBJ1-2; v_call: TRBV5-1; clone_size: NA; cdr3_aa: CASSGQANYGYTF
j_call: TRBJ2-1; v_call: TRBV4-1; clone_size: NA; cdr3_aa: CASSQKVAGGKGNEQFF
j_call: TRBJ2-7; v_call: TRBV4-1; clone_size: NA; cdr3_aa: CASSKREGGEQYF
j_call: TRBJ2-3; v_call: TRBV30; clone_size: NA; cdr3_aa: CAWSGISTDTQYF